A selection of T cell receptor beta chains follows, all from one sample in a study of radiotherapy plus CTLA-4 blockade in lung cancer. The table came from immunoSEQ multiplex PCR; TCRdb's copy has only in-frame clones and leaves some out. The sample shows 75,000 to 95,000 clones, approximately 79% of them seen only once. Specimen: peripheral blood, collected from a patient treated with radiotherapy plus ipilimumab. These receptors all stem from a human donor with non-small cell lung cancer that progressed on radiotherapy plus ipilimumab. Each CDR3 is given with its conserved first and last residue. D genes are given only for firm matches. Only some rows state a clone size, as once, few, many or a class for expanded clones.

D gene	clone size	J gene	V gene	CDR3 DNA	CDR3 protein
NA	NA	TRBJ2-6	TRBV5-5	TGTGCCAGCAGCTTGTTCCCACAGGAATCAAACTCTGGGGCCAACGTCCTGACTTTC	CASSLFPQESNSGANVLTF
NA	NA	TRBJ1-2	TRBV6-1	TGTGCCAGCAGTGAAACAGGGCTGGCCTATGGCTACACCTTC	CASSETGLAYGYTF
NA	NA	TRBJ1-3	TRBV2	TGTGCCAGCGGGGGGCAGGTCTCTGGAAACACCATATATTTT	CASGGQVSGNTIYF
NA	once	TRBJ1-3	TRBV30	TGTGCCTCCGGACACGGCTCTGGAAACACCATATATTTT	CASGHGSGNTIYF
NA	NA	TRBJ2-7	TRBV27	TGTGCCAGCAGTTGGGCGGTGGCGTACGAGCAGTACTTC	CASSWAVAYEQYF
NA	NA	TRBJ1-1	TRBV7-6	TGTGCCAGCAGCCCCTATAGGACAGAGATTGAAGCTTTCTTT	CASSPYRTEIEAFF
NA	once	TRBJ1-1	TRBV5-1	TGCGCCAGCAGCCTTGGAGTGGGGGCGATGAACACTGAAGCTTTCTTT	CASSLGVGAMNTEAFF
NA	NA	TRBJ1-4	TRBV7-2	TGTGCCAGCAGCCTACGGACTCATCGGGGGGAACTGTTTTTT	CASSLRTHRGELFF
TRBD1	NA	TRBJ1-1	TRBV28	TGTGCCAGCAGTTTCAGGACAGGGACGAACACTGAAGCTTTCTTT	CASSFRTGTNTEAFF
NA	NA	TRBJ2-5	TRBV5-6	TGTGCCAGCAGCTTAACTTACCAAGAGACCCAGTACTTC	CASSLTYQETQYF
TRBD1	NA	TRBJ1-2	TRBV28	TGTGCCAGCAGTTATGGGGACAGGGGCGCCTATGGCTACACCTTC	CASSYGDRGAYGYTF
TRBD1	NA	TRBJ2-1	TRBV10-3	TGTGCCATCAGTCCCTCGAGGGTAGGACAGGGGAAGGTAGATGAGCAGTTCTTC	CAISPSRVGQGKVDEQFF
NA	many	TRBJ2-3	TRBV10-3	TGTGCCATCACCACCTCGGTGGGTGATATGCAGTATTTT	CAITTSVGDMQYF
TRBD1	NA	TRBJ1-3	TRBV11-2	TGTGCCAGCAGCCCAGGACAGGCCTTCTCTGGAAACACCATATATTTT	CASSPGQAFSGNTIYF
NA	NA	TRBJ1-2	TRBV27	TGTGCCAGCAGTTTAACCTGGACAGCCCGGGGTTATGGCTACACCTTC	CASSLTWTARGYGYTF
NA	NA	TRBJ1-1	TRBV28	TGTGCCACCCCCTTACTAGCAATGATTTCGAAGAACACTGAAGCTTTCTTT	CATPLLAMISKNTEAFF
NA	few	TRBJ1-2	TRBV9	TGTGCCAGCAGCGGCCAGGTTGTGGGCTATGGCTACACCTTC	CASSGQVVGYGYTF
NA	NA	TRBJ2-3	TRBV4-1	TGCGCCAGCAGCCATTTCTTCGGGAGCACAGATACGCAGTATTTT	CASSHFFGSTDTQYF
TRBD1	few	TRBJ2-5	TRBV4-3	TGCGCCAGCAGCCATTTAGGGACAGGCCATCAAGAGACCCAGTACTTC	CASSHLGTGHQETQYF
NA	few	TRBJ2-2	TRBV6-5	TGTGCCAGCAGTGTGGGGTGGAACACCGGGGAGCTGTTTTTT	CASSVGWNTGELFF
TRBD1	NA	TRBJ2-7	TRBV4-1	TGCGCCAGCAGCCAAGATTGGGGACAGGGCCTCTACGAGCAGTACTTC	CASSQDWGQGLYEQYF
NA	NA	TRBJ1-2	TRBV10-3	TGTGCCATCAGTGAGGAAAACTATGGCTACACCTTC	CAISEENYGYTF
NA	NA	TRBJ2-5	TRBV28	TGTGCCAGCAGTTTCGGGGGCGAGGAAGAGACCCAGTACTTC	CASSFGGEEETQYF
NA	few	TRBJ1-1	TRBV4-1	TGCGCCAGCAGCCAAGCGGCAGGCGTTGACACTGAAGCTTTCTTT	CASSQAAGVDTEAFF
NA	few	TRBJ2-2	TRBV28	TGTGCCTCAACGGGTGGGGGAGCGGACACCGGGGAGCTGTTTTTT	CASTGGGADTGELFF
NA	NA	TRBJ1-3	TRBV6-5	TGTGCCAGCAGTTACTCGATGGCCAGTACTGGAAACACCATATATTTT	CASSYSMASTGNTIYF
NA	NA	TRBJ1-5	TRBV7-2	TGTGCCAGCAGCTTAGCCCCGGTCTATAGCAATCAGCCCCAGCATTTT	CASSLAPVYSNQPQHF
TRBD2	NA	TRBJ2-1	TRBV14	TGTGCCAGCAGCCCTTCCGGGACTAGCGGTGTCCATGAGCAGTTCTTC	CASSPSGTSGVHEQFF
TRBD1	NA	TRBJ2-1	TRBV9	TGTGCCAGCAGCGACGAGGGGACAGGCGACTACAATGAGCAGTTCTTC	CASSDEGTGDYNEQFF
NA	NA	TRBJ2-5	TRBV2	TGTGCCAGCACAGCAAGGAGAGAGGAGACCCAGTACTTC	CASTARREETQYF
NA	NA	TRBJ1-1	TRBV9	TGTGCCAGCAGCGCGATTGACCCGAACACTGAAGCTTTCTTT	CASSAIDPNTEAFF
TRBD1	NA	TRBJ1-1	TRBV27	TGTGCCAGCAGTTTATCCTGGACAGGGGACACTGAAGCTTTCTTT	CASSLSWTGDTEAFF